A single sample is the source of the 10 T cell receptor beta chains below, sequenced in a study of EBV T-cell therapy then PD-1 blockade in nasopharyngeal carcinoma. These receptors have no known antigen. The table came from immunoSEQ multiplex PCR; TCRdb's copy has only in-frame clones and leaves some out. The sample has some 15,000 clones; around 80% are singletons. As to treatment: AdE1-LMPpoly-expanded autologous EBV-specific T-cell therapy followed by anti-PD-1 nivolumab. The source material was CD8+ T cells from blood, sampled at roughly day 110 from a patient whose treatment included autologous EBV-specific T cells and nivolumab. The receptors shown here come from a middle-aged man with nasopharyngeal carcinoma.

V is TRBV25-1 and J is TRBJ2-7; no reliable D call. With 4 bases removed from V and 5 bases from J, the gap between germline ends came to 15 bases. Looked up from germline, CDR1 is MGHDK and CDR2 is SYGVNS. This CDR3 is built from 14 residues. The CDR3 DNA follows: TGTGCCAGCAGTGGACCGGATGAGTCGGACGAGCAGTACTTC. This sequence encodes CASSGPDESDEQYF.

This chain joins TRBV19 and TRBJ2-5; 7 positions agree with TRBD1. This CDR3 has 15 amino acids. With 3 bases clipped from V and 5 bases from J, the junction kept 9 bases outside the gene matches. Germline CDR1 LNHDA, CDR2 SQIVND (reference sequence). The CDR3 bases are TGTGCCAGTAGTATCACAGGGGCCCCTTGGGAGACCCAGTACTTC. Translated, it gives CASSITGAPWETQYF.

This chain connects TRBV13 to TRBJ2-7; TRBD1 agrees at 8 bases. Germline lookup yields CDR1 PRHDT and CDR2 FYEKMQ (reference sequence). Trimming removed 5 bases from V and 2 bases from J; junction bases left unmatched: 8. This CDR3 is 15 amino acids long. The CDR3 coding sequence is TGTGCCAGCAGCCCGCGACAGGGGAGAACCTACGAGCAGTACTTC. Protein: CASSPRQGRTYEQYF. Looking up the rest from reference TRBV13 and TRBJ2-7 gives the full variable domain: AAGVIQSPRHLIKEKRETATLKCYPIPRHDTVYWYQQGPGQDPQFLISFYEKMQSDKGSIPDRFSAQQFSDYHSELNMSSLELGDSALYFCASSPRQGRTYEQYFGPGTRLTVT.

This clone is labeled as large (0.1 to 1%). As DNA, the CDR3 is TGTGCCAGCAGTTCCGCACATCCGAACACTGAAGCTTTCTTT. Protein sequence: CASSSAHPNTEAFF. The chain joins TRBV28 to TRBJ1-1; D not resolved. Germline V gene data show CDR1 as MDHEN and CDR2 as SYDVKM. The CDR3 spans 14 residues. V was shortened by 4 bases and J by 1 base, with 10 bases between the two germline ends. The variable domain in full, with the rest retrieved from reference TRBV28 and TRBJ1-1, is DVKVTQSSRYLVKRTGEKVFLECVQDMDHENMFWYRQDPGLGLRLIYFSYDVKMKEKGDIPEGYSVSREKKERFSLILESASTNQTSMYLCASSSAHPNTEAFFGQGTRLTVV.

This clone was seen only once. The chain joins TRBV29-1 to TRBJ2-1; no firm D call. Germline assignment: CDR1 SQVTM and CDR2 ANQGSEA. The ends were cut back, 0 bases at V and 16 bases at J, with 19 bases in the middle. The CDR3 has 13 amino acids. The CDR3 sequence: CSVEDSLGRKCFF. The CDR3 DNA reads TGCAGCGTTGAAGACTCCTTGGGCAGGAAATGTTTCTTC.

The V and J genes are TRBV30 and TRBJ1-6, with D unclear. Germline V lookup: CDR1 GTSNPN, CDR2 SVGIG (reference sequence). Trimming shortened V by 3 bases and J by 11 bases, and 11 bases separated the two germline ends. This CDR3 region has 12 residues. In DNA, the CDR3 is TGTGCCTGGAGACCTCAAATGGCACCCCTCCACTTT. Its translation is CAWRPQMAPLHF.

This sequence joins TRBV10-3 and TRBJ1-2; D perhaps matches TRBD1 (6 bases). This CDR3 is built from 15 residues. Germline V gives CDR1 ENHRY, CDR2 SYGVKD. V was clipped by 1 base and J by 8 bases, with 17 bases between them. CDR3 residues: CAISEYQGTSDGYTF. The CDR3, as DNA: TGTGCCATCAGTGAGTACCAGGGGACGAGTGACGGCTACACCTTC.

J is TRBJ2-3 and V is TRBV7-9; 16 nucleotides match TRBD2. This CDR3 is 15 amino acids long. Trimming took 9 bases from V and 4 from J; bases not matched to a gene: 4. Germline V lookup: CDR1 SEHNR, CDR2 FQNEAQ (reference sequence). For the CDR3, the DNA is TGTGCCAGTACCGGGACTAGCGGGGGGGCAGATACGCAGTATTTT. Translating gives CASTGTSGGADTQYF.

This clone was observed a few times. The rearrangement links TRBV27 to TRBJ2-7, with D possibly TRBD2 on 6 matching bases. Germline CDR1 reads MNHEY; CDR2 reads SMNVEV (reference sequence). Trimming left V 4 bases short and J 6 bases short, with 13 bases between. The CDR3 runs 13 residues. CDR3 nucleotide sequence: TGTGCCAGCAGTTACGGGGGAGGCCTCGAGCAGTACTTC. As protein: CASSYGGGLEQYF.

This clone has a single count. V usage is TRBV29-1 and J usage is TRBJ2-7, with TRBD1 as a possible D gene (5 bases). V lost 3 bases, J lost 1 base, and 10 bases lay in between. The V gene's germline CDR1 is SQVTM and CDR2 ANQGSEA. The CDR3 has 13 amino acids. CDR3 nucleotide sequence: TGCAGCGTTGAGTTAGGGGTGTCCTACGAGCAGTACTTC. This gives the protein CSVELGVSYEQYF.